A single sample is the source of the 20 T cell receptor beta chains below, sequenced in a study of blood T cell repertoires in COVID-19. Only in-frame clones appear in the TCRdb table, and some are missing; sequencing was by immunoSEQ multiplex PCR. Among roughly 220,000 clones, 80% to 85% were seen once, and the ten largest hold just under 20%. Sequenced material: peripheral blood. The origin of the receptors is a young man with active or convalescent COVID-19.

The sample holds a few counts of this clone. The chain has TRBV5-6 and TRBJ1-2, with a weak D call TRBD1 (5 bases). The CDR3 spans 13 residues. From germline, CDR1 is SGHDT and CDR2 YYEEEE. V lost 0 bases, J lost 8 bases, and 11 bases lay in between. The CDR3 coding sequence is TGTGCCAGCAGCTTGGTCAGGGTTGGCGGCTACACCTTC. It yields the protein CASSLVRVGGYTF.

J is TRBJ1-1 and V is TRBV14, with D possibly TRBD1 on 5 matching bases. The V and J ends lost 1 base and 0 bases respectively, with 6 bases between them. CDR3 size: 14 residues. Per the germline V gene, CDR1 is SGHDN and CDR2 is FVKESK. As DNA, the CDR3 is TGTGCCAGCAGCCAAGCAGGGATGAACACTGAAGCTTTCTTT. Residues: CASSQAGMNTEAFF. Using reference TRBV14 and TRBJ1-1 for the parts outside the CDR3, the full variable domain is EAGVTQFPSHSVIEKGQTVTLRCDPISGHDNLYWYRRVMGKEIKFLLHFVKESKQDESGMPNNRFLAERTGGTYSTLKVQPAELEDSGVYFCASSQAGMNTEAFFGQGTRLTVV.

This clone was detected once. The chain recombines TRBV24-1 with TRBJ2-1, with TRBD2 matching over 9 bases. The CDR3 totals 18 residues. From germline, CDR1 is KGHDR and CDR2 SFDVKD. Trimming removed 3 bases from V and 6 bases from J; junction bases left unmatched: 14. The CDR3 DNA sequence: TGTGCCACCAGTGATATTCCTGCGGGAGGGGAGGTTCTCAATGAGCAGTTCTTC. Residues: CATSDIPAGGEVLNEQFF.

CDR3 amino acids: CASSRDRWNTEAFF. In DNA, the CDR3 is TGTGCCAGTAGTAGGGACAGGTGGAACACTGAAGCTTTCTTT. The chain is built from TRBV19 and TRBJ1-1; TRBD1 agrees at 8 bases. V was pared by 4 bases and J by 1 base, with 2 bases of the junction left unmatched. The CDR3 has 14 amino acids. The germline V gene encodes CDR1 LNHDA and CDR2 SQIVND (reference sequence).

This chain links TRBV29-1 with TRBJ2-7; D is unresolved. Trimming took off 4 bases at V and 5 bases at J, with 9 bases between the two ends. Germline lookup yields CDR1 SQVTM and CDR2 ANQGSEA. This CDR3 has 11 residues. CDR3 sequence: CSVGARHEQYF. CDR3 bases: TGCAGCGTTGGGGCCAGGCACGAGCAGTACTTC.

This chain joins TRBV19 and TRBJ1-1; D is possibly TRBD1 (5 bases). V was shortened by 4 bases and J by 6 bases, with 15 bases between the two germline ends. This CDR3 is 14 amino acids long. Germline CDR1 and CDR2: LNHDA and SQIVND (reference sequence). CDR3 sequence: CASSRGEFLSEAFF. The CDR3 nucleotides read TGTGCCAGTAGTAGGGGGGAGTTTCTTTCTGAAGCTTTCTTT.

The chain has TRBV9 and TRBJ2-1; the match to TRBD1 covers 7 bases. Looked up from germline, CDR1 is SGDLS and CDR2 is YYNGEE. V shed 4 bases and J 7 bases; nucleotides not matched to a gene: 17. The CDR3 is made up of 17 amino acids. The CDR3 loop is CASSPTTGDRGGNEQFF. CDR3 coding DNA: TGTGCCAGCAGCCCCACAACAGGGGATAGGGGTGGGAATGAGCAGTTCTTC. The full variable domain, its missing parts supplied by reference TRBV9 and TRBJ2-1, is DSGVTQTPKHLITATGQRVTLRCSPRSGDLSVYWYQQSLDQGLQFLIQYYNGEERAKGNILERFSAQQFPDLHSELNLSSLELGDSALYFCASSPTTGDRGGNEQFFGPGTRLTVL.

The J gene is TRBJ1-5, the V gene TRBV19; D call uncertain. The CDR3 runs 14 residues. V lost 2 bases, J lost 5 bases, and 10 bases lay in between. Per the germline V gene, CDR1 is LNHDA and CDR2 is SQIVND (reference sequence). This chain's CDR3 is CASSIWQEDQPQHF. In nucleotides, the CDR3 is TGTGCCAGTAGTATATGGCAGGAGGATCAGCCCCAGCATTTT.

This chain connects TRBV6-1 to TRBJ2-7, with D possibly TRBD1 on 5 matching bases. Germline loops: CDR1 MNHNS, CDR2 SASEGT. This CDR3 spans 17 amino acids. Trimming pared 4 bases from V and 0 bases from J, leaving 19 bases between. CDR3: CASSAQGIQGYSYEQYF. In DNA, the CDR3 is TGTGCCAGCAGTGCTCAAGGGATTCAGGGATACTCCTACGAGCAGTACTTC.

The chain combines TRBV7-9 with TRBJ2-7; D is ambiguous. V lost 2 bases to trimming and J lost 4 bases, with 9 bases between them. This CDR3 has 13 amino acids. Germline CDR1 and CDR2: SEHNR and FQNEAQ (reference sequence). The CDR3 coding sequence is TGTGCCAGCAGCTTACGGGTTAGTTACGAGCAGTACTTC. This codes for CASSLRVSYEQYF.

CDR3 residues: CASSNNRGEFF. The CDR3 DNA is TGTGCCAGCAGTAACAACAGGGGGGAGTTCTTT. The rearrangement uses TRBV6-5 and TRBJ1-1; 8 positions match TRBD1. V trimming: 5 bases; J trimming: 14 bases; junction bases outside the gene matches: 7. Germline assignment: CDR1 MNHEY and CDR2 SVGAGI. The CDR3 length is 11 residues.

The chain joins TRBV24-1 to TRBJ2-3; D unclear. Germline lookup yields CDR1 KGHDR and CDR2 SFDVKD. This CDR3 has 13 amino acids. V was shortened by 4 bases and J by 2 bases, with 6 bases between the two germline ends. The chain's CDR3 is CATSDQITDTQYF. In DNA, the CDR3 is TGTGCCACCAGTGACCAGATCACAGATACGCAGTATTTT.

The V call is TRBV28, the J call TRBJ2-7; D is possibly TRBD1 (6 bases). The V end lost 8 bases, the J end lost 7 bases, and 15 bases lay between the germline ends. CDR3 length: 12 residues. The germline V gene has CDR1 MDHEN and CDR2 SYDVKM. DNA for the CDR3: TGTGCCAGCGGTACAGGGTTCCGGGAGCAGTACTTC. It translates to CASGTGFREQYF.

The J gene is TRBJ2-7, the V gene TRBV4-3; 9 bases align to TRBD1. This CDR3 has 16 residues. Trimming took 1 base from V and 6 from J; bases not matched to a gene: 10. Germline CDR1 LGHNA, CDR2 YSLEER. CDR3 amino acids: CASSQVSGQGSFEQYF. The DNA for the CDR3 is TGCGCCAGCAGCCAAGTTTCTGGACAGGGGAGTTTCGAGCAGTACTTC.

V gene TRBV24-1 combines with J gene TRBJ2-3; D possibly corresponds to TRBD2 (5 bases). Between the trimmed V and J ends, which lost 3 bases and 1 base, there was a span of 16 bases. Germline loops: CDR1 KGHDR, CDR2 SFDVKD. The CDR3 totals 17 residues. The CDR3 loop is CATSDTLTREGTDTQYF. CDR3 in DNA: TGTGCCACCAGTGATACCTTAACCCGGGAAGGCACAGATACGCAGTATTTT.

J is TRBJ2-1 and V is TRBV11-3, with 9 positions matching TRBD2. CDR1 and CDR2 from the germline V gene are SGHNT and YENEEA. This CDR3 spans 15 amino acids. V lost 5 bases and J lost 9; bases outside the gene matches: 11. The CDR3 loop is CASSPSAGGHAEQFF. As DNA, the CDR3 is TGTGCCAGCAGCCCGTCGGCGGGGGGGCATGCTGAGCAGTTCTTC.

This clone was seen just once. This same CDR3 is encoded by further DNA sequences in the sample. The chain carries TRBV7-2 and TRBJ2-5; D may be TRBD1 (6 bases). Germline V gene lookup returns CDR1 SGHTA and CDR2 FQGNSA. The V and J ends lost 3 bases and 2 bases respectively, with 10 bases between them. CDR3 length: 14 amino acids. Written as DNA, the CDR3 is TGTGCCAGCAGCTTGGCCAGGGGTCAAGAGACCCAGTACTTC. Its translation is CASSLARGQETQYF.

The CDR3 region has the DNA TGCGCCAGCAGCCTAGGGACAGGGGAGGAAAAACTGTTTTTT. It encodes CASSLGTGEEKLFF. V usage is TRBV5-1 and J usage is TRBJ1-4; 10 bases align to TRBD1. Germline CDR1 is SGHRS and CDR2 is YFSETQ. This CDR3 contains 14 residues. V was pared by 4 bases and J by 8 bases, with 5 bases of the junction left unmatched.

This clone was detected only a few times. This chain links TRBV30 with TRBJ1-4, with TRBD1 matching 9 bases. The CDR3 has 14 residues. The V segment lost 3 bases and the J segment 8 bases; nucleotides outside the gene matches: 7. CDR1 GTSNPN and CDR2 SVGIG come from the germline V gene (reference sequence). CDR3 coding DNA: TGTGCCTGGAGCCCCGGGACAGGGTACGAAAAACTGTTTTTT. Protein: CAWSPGTGYEKLFF. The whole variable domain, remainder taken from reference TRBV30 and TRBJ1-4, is SQTIHQWPATLVQPVGSPLSLECTVEGTSNPNLYWYRQAAGRGLQLLFYSVGIGQISSEVPQNLSASRPQDRQFILSSKKLLLSDSGFYLCAWSPGTGYEKLFFGSGTQLSVL.

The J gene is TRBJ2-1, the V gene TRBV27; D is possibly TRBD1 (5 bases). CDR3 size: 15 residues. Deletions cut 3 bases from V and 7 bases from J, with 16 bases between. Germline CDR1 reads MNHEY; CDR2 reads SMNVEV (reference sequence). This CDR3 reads CASSFGPGGANEQFF. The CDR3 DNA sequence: TGTGCCAGCAGTTTTGGGCCTGGTGGGGCAAATGAGCAGTTCTTC.